This T cell receptor beta chain is drawn from a study of vaccination and CD4 T cells after COVID-19. As for the study in general: The convalescents were made up of six males and four females, two of whom were Hispanic. The study collected post-vaccine samples a median about 71 days after dose two, with a range of 14 to 241. Stimulation of cells relied on overlapping spike peptides derived from SARS-CoV-2, HCoV-NL63, HCoV-OC43 and HCoV-229E.

On this clonotype itself: Its antigen is still unknown.

V was clipped by 1 base and J by 0 bases, with 3 bases between them. CDR1 and CDR2 (germline): SGHVS, FNYEAQ. This CDR3 comprises 13 residues. Treatment of the sample: approximately 9-day PBMC culture with coronavirus spike peptide pools or control peptides (ViraFEST assay). CD4+ T cells of the unexposed donor were collected before the COVID-19 pandemic (2011-2018). Oncomine TCR Beta short-read sequencing was applied to DNA from cultured CD4+ T cells. Cultures of CD4+ T cells served as the source for extracting genomic DNA. One entry per CDR3 protein, called by TCRdb with MiXCR from the PCR reads. The sample lists 3,500 to 4,500 distinct CDR3 sequences, approximately 20% occurring once.

The V gene is TRBV7-6, the J gene TRBJ1-1, with unresolved D. This clonotype was sampled from a human donor in good health. Specimen: CD4+ T cells from blood, cultured in vitro. In nucleotides, the CDR3 is TGTGCCAGCAGCTTAGAGATGAACACTGAAGCTTTCTTT. Its translation: CASSLEMNTEAFF.